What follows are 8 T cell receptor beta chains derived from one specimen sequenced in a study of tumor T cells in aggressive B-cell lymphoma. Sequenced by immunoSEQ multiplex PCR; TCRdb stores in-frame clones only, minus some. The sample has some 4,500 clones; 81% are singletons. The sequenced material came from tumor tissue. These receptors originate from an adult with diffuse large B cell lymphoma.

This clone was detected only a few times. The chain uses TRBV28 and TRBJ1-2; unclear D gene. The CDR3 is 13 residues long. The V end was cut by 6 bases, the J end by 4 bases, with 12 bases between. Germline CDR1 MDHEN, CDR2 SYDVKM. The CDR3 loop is CASRPTWSYGYTF. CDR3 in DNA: TGTGCCAGCAGACCGACTTGGAGCTATGGCTACACCTTC.

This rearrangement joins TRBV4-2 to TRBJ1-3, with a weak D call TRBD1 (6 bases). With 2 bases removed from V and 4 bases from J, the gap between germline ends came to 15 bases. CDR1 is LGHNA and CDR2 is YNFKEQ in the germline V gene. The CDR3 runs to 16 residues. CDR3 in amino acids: CASSQNHRETGNTIYF. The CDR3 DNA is TGTGCCAGCAGCCAAAACCACAGGGAAACCGGAAACACCATATATTTT.

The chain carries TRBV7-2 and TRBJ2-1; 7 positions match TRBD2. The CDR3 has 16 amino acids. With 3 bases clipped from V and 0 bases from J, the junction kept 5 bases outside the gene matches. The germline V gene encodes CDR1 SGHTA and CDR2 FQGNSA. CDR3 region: CASSFSSGSSYNEQFF. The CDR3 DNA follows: TGTGCCAGCAGCTTCTCTAGCGGATCCTCCTACAATGAGCAGTTCTTC.

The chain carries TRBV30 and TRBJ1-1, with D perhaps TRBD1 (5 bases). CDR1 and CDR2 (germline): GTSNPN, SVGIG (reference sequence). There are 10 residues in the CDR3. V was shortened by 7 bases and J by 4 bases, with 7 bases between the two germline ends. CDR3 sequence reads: CAFGGTEAFF. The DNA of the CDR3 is TGTGCCTTCGGGGGCACTGAAGCTTTCTTT.

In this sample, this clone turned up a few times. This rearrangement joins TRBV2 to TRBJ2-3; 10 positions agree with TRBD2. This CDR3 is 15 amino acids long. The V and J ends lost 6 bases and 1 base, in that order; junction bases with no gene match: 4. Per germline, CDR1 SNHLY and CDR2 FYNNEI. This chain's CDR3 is CASSPSGGRTDTQYF. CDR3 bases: TGTGCCAGCAGCCCTAGCGGGGGCCGCACAGATACGCAGTATTTT.

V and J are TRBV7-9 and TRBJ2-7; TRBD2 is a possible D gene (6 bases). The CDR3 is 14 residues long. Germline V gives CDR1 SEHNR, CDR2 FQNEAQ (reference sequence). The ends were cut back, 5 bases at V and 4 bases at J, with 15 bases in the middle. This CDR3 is CASSGAGRGYEQYF. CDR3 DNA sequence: TGTGCCAGCAGCGGGGCGGGACGGGGATACGAGCAGTACTTC.

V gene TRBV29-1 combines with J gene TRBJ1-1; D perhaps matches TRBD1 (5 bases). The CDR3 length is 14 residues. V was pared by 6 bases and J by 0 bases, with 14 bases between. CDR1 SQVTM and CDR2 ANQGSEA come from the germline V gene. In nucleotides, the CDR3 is TGCAGCGTGGTGACAGATCGCATGAACACTGAAGCTTTCTTT. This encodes CSVVTDRMNTEAFF.

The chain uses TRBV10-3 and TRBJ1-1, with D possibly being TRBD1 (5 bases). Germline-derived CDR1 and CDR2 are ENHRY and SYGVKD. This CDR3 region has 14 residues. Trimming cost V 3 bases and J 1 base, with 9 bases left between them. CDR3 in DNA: TGTGCCATCAGTGATACCCAGGGGAACACTGAAGCTTTCTTT. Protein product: CAISDTQGNTEAFF.